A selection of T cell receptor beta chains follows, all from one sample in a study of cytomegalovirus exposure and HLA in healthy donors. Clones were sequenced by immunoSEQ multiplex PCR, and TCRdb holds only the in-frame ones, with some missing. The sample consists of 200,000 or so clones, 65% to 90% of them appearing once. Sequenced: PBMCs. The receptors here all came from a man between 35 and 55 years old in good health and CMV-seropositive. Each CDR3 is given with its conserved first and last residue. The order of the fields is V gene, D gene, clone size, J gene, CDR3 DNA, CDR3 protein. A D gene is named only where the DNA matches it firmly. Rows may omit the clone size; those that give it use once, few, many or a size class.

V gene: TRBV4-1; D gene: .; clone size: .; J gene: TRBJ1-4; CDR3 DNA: TGCGCCAGCAGCCAAGCGACTAGTAATGAAAAACTGTTTTTT; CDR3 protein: CASSQATSNEKLFF
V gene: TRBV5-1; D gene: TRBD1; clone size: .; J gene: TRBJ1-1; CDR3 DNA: TGCGCCAGCAGCCCTGGACAGGGTGTCATACGGATGAACACTGAAGCTTTCTTT; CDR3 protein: CASSPGQGVIRMNTEAFF
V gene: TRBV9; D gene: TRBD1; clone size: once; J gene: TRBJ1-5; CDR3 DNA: TGTGCCAGCAGCCTTTGGACAGGGGACAGATTAATGGAGAATCAGCCCCAGCATTTT; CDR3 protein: CASSLWTGDRLMENQPQHF
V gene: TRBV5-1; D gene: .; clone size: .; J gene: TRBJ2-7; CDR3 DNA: TGCGCCAGCAGCTTGGGTCTGGAGTACGAGCAGTACTTC; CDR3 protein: CASSLGLEYEQYF
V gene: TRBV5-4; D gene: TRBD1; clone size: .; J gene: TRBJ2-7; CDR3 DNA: TGTGCCAGCAGCTTTACAGGGGGCGACTACGAGCAGTACTTC; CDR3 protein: CASSFTGGDYEQYF
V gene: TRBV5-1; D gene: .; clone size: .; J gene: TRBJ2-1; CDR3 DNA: TGCGCCAGCAGCCCATCCAATGAGCAGTTCTTC; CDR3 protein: CASSPSNEQFF
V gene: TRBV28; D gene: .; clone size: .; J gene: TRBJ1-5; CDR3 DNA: TGTGCCAGCAGTGCCGAGGGGGAGGGTGGGAGGCCCCAGCATTTT; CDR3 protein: CASSAEGEGGRPQHF
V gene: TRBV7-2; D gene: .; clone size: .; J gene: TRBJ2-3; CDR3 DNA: TGTGCCAGCAGTCGCCCCCCGGCGGCGGATACGCAGTATTTT; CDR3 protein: CASSRPPAADTQYF
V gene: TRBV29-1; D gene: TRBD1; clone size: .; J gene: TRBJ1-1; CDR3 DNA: TGCAGCGCCTACCAAGCGACAGGGTTGGGCACTGAAGCTTTCTTT; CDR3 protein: CSAYQATGLGTEAFF
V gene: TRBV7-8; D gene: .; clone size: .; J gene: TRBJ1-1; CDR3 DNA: TGTGCCAGCAGTATATTCAGGATGAACACTGAAGCTTTCTTT; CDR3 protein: CASSIFRMNTEAFF
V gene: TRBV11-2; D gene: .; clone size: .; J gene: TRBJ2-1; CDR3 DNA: TGTGCCAGCAGCCCCGGACTTAACAATGAGCAGTTCTTC; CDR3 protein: CASSPGLNNEQFF
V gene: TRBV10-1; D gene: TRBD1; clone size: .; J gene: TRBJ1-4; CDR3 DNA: TGCGCCAGCAGTGAGAGTCCCATACAGGGGGCGCGGGTCACAACTAATGAAAAACTGTTTTTT; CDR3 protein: CASSESPIQGARVTTNEKLFF
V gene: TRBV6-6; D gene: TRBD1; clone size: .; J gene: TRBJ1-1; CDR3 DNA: TGTGCCAGCCTACTAGACAGGGGGATGAACACTGAAGCTTTCTTT; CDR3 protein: CASLLDRGMNTEAFF
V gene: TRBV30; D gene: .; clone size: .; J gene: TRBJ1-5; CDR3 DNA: TGTGCCTGGAGTCGCGGCGTTCTTAGCAATCAGCCCCAGCATTTT; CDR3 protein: CAWSRGVLSNQPQHF
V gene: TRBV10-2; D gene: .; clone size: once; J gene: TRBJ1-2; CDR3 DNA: TGCGCCAGCAGTGAGCCCTCCCTCCGGGGGTACACCTTC; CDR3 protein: CASSEPSLRGYTF
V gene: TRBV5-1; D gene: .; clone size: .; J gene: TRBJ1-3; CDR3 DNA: TGCGCCAGCAGCTTGGGGGTAGGAGGCAGTTCTGGAAACACCATATATTTT; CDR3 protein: CASSLGVGGSSGNTIYF
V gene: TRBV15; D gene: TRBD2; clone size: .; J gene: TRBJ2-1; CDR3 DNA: TGTGCCACCAGCGTACCGGGACTACCAAATGAGCAGTTCTTC; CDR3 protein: CATSVPGLPNEQFF
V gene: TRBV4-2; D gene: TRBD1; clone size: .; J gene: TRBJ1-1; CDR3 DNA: TGTGCCAGCAGCCCCAGGGACAGTGATCAAACTGAAGCTTTCTTT; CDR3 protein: CASSPRDSDQTEAFF
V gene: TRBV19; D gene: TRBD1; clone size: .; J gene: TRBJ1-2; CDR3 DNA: TGTGCCAGTAGCCCGAGGGACAGGGGGTCTGGCTACACCTTC; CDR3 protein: CASSPRDRGSGYTF
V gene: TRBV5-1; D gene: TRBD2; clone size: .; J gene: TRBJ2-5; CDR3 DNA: TGCGCCAGCAGGCGGACTAGCGGGGGTGAGACCCAGTACTTC; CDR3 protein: CASRRTSGGETQYF
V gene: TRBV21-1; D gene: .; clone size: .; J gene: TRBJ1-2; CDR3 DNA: TGTGCCAGCAGCAAGGGGGAGGGACGAGGGTATGGCTACACCTTC; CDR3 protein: CASSKGEGRGYGYTF
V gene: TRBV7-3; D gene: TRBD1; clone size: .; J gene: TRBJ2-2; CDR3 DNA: TGTGCCAGCAAGGGGGGACAGGGGAGAAGTGGAACCGGGGAGCTGTTTTTT; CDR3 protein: CASKGGQGRSGTGELFF
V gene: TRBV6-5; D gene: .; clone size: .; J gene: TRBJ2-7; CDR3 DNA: TGTGCCAGCGGCGGTACTACAATACCCGCCTACGAGCAGTACTTC; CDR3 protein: CASGGTTIPAYEQYF
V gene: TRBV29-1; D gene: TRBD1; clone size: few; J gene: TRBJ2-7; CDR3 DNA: TGCAGCGTTGAGTCCCGGCCAGGGGGCGACGAGCAGTACTTC; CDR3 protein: CSVESRPGGDEQYF
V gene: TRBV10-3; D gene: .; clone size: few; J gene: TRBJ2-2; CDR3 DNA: TGTGCCATCAGTGAGACCCCCGGTGCCGGGGAGCTGTTTTTT; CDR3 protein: CAISETPGAGELFF
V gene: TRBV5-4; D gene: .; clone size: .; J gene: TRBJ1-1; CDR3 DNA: TGTGCCCGTCGGGACACTGAAGCTTTCTTT; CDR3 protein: CARRDTEAFF
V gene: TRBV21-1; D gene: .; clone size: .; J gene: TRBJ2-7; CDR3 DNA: TGTGCCAGCAATATGGGACTAGCGGTGGCCTACGAGCAGTACTTC; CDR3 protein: CASNMGLAVAYEQYF
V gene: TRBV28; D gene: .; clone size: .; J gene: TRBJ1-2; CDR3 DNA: TGTGCCAGCAGCTGGACGGCCCAACCAGGGGGCTACACCTTC; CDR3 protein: CASSWTAQPGGYTF
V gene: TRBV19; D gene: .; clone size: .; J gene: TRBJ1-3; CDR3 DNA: TGTGCCAGTAGTCTTGGACAGAGCTCTGGAAACACCATATATTTT; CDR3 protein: CASSLGQSSGNTIYF
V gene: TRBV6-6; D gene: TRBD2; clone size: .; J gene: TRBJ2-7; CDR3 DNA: TGTGCCAGCAGCCCGGCGGGGGACCAAACTAGGGAGCAGTACTTC; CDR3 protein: CASSPAGDQTREQYF
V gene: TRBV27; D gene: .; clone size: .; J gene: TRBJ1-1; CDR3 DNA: TGTGCCAGCAGTTTAGCAGGTATCGGCACTGAAGCTTTCTTT; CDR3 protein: CASSLAGIGTEAFF
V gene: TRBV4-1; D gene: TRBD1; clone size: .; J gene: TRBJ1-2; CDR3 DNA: TGCGCCAGCAGCCAGGACAGGGCGATACGTCCCCATGGCTACACCTTC; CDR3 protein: CASSQDRAIRPHGYTF
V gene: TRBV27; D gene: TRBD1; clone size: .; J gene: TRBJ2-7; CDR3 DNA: TGTGCCAGCAGTTCAGGGACAGGGGGGCCCTACGAGCAGTACTTC; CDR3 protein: CASSSGTGGPYEQYF
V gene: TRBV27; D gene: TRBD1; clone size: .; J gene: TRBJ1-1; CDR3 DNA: TGTGCCAGCAGTGAAATCCTCGGGACAGGGGAATTGGGGAACACTGAAGCTTTCTTT; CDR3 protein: CASSEILGTGELGNTEAFF
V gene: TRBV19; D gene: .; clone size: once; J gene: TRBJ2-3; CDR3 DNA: TGTGCCAGTAGTGCCCGGTCGTGGGATACGCAGTATTTT; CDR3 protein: CASSARSWDTQYF
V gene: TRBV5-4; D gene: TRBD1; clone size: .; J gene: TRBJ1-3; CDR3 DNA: TGTGCCAGCAGCTTGGTAGGGGACAGTAGAAACACCATATATTTT; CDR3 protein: CASSLVGDSRNTIYF
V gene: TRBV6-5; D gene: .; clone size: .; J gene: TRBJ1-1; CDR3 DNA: TGTGCCAGCAGACAGACCAACACTGAAGCTTTCTTT; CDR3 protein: CASRQTNTEAFF
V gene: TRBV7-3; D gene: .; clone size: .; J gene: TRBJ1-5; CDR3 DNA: TGTGCCAGCAGCCGGGACATTGAACAGCCCCAGCATTTT; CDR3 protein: CASSRDIEQPQHF
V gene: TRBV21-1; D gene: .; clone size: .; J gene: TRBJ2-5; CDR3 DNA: TGTGCCAGCAGCAAAGTACGAACTAGCGGGCAACAAGAGACCCAGTACTTC; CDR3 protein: CASSKVRTSGQQETQYF
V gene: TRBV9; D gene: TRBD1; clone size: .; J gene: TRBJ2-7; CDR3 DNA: TGTGCCAGCAGCACAACGACAGGGTACGAGCAGTACTTC; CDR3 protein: CASSTTTGYEQYF
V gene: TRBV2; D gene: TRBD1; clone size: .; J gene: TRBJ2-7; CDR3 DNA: TGTGCCAGCAGGCCTCAGACAGGGGGAGTAAGCGAGCAGTACTTC; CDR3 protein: CASRPQTGGVSEQYF
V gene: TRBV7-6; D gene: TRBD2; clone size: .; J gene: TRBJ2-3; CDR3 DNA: TGTGTCAGCAGCTTAGGGCTAGCGGGGGTCCATACGCAGTATTTT; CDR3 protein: CVSSLGLAGVHTQYF
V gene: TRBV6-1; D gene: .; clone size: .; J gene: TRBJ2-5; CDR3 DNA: TGTGCCAGCCGGTGGGGCCTTTATGCAGAGACCCAGTACTTC; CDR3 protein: CASRWGLYAETQYF
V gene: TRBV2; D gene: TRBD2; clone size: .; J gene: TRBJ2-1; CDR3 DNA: TGTGCCAGCAGTGAACAAAGCGGGGTCTACAATGAGCAGTTCTTC; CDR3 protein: CASSEQSGVYNEQFF
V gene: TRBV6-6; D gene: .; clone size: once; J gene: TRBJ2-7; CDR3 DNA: TGTGCCAGCAGACCGAGACACGACTCCTACGAGCAGTACTTC; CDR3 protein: CASRPRHDSYEQYF
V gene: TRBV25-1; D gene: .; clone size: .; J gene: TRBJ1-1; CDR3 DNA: TGTGCCAGCGCAGGGGTCCTCACTGAAGCTTTCTTT; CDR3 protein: CASAGVLTEAFF
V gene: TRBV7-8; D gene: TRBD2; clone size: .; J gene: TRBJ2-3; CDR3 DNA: TGTGCCAGCAGGGTTAGCGGGGGGACTACAGATACGCAGTATTTT; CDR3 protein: CASRVSGGTTDTQYF
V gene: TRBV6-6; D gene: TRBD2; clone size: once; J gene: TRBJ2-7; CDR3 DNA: TGTGCCAGCAGACTAGCGGGGGGGCAGAACGAGCAGTACTTC; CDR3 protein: CASRLAGGQNEQYF
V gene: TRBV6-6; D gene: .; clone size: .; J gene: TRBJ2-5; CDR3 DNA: TGTGCCAGCAGCCAAGGGGATGTGAGGGAGACCCAGTACTTC; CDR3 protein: CASSQGDVRETQYF